Each of the 25 T cell receptor beta chains below was sequenced from the same sample in a study of metastatic and nonmetastatic thyroid tumors. TCRdb re-called the PCR reads through MiXCR. In the table there are some 13,000 clones, about an eighth of which are singletons. Every patient underwent thyroid surgery untreated. Sequenced: blood. The source of these receptors is a female donor with papillary thyroid cancer or a benign thyroid nodule (not recorded which). Some clones in this sample may be carry-over from other donors' samples.

Comments on this clone: A junction boundary mismatches the germline segment, possibly from a read error. This sample also contains other DNA sequences that code for the same CDR3. The J gene is TRBJ1-1, the V gene TRBV20-1, with a tentative D call TRBD1 (5 bases). The CDR3 is made up of 13 amino acids. The germline CDR1 and CDR2 sequences are DFQATT and SNEGSKA (reference sequence). The DNA for the CDR3 is TGCAGTGCTTCCCGGGGTTTCGGGACTGAAGCCTTCTTT. Protein product: CSASRGFGTEAFF.

Concerning this clone: A read error may produce the germline difference seen at one junction end. The chain has TRBV20-1 and TRBJ1-1, with 7 nucleotides matching TRBD1. CDR1 and CDR2 from the germline V gene are DFQATT and SNEGSKA (reference sequence). The CDR3 is 15 residues long. CDR3 loop: CSARDLRTGVTEAFF. The CDR3 DNA sequence: TGCAGTGCCAGAGACCTAAGGACAGGAGTCACTGAAGCTTTCTTT.

In its sample, this clone is medium-sized. The V gene is TRBV6-1, the J gene TRBJ2-2; 9 bases are a match to TRBD2. This CDR3 is 18 amino acids long. V was clipped by 3 bases and J by 0 bases; unmatched bases: 8. CDR1 and CDR2 from the germline V gene are MNHNS and SASEGT. CDR3: CASSEYSGGAANTGELFF. For the CDR3, the DNA is TGTGCCAGCAGTGAGTATAGCGGGGGTGCAGCGAACACCGGGGAGCTGTTTTTT.

Judged by abundance, this clone is large. The chain uses TRBV4-2 and TRBJ2-7; a weak D match, TRBD2 (5 bases). The length of the CDR3 is 15 residues. Between the trimmed V and J ends, which lost 0 bases and 0 bases, there was a span of 9 bases. CDR1 LGHNA and CDR2 YNFKEQ come from the germline V gene. The CDR3 sequence is CASSQDRGSSYEQYF. The CDR3 DNA reads TGTGCCAGCAGCCAAGATCGAGGGAGCTCCTACGAGCAGTACTTC.

This clone was seen a handful of times. The missing conserved phenylalanine or tryptophan at the end of this CDR3 makes a read error likely. V gene TRBV12-3 or TRBV12-4 combines with J gene TRBJ2-3; possible D gene TRBD2, 7 bases. The ends were cut back, 3 bases at V and 8 bases at J, with 18 bases in the middle. The CDR3 is made up of 15 amino acids. Written as DNA, the CDR3 is TGTGCCAGCAGTTTCGGCGGGGGACCCAGGGGTACGCAGTATCTT. This gives the protein CASSFGGGPRGTQYL.

The J gene is TRBJ2-2, the V gene TRBV2, with 9 bases identical to TRBD1. The germline V gene encodes CDR1 SNHLY and CDR2 FYNNEI. With 5 bases clipped from V and 9 bases from J, the junction kept 10 bases outside the gene matches. This CDR3 is 15 amino acids long. The CDR3 here is CASSYGTGTPWELFF. The CDR3, as DNA: TGTGCCAGCAGTTACGGGACAGGGACACCGTGGGAGCTGTTTTTT.

By sample fraction, this clone is medium-sized (0.01 to 0.1%). The chain links TRBV15 to TRBJ1-2; 9 bases match TRBD1. V shed 3 bases and J 3 bases; nucleotides not matched to a gene: 5. CDR1 and CDR2 from the germline V gene are LNHNV and YYDKDF (reference sequence). CDR3 size: 15 residues. DNA for the CDR3: TGTGCCACCAGCAGCGGGACAGGGCAATACTATGGCTACACCTTC. Amino acid sequence: CATSSGTGQYYGYTF. Drawing the rest from reference TRBV15 and TRBJ1-2, the complete variable domain is DAMVIQNPRYQVTQFGKPVTLSCSQTLNHNVMYWYQQKSSQAPKLLFHYYDKDFNNEADTPDNFQSRRPNTSFCFLDIRSPGLGDTAMYLCATSSGTGQYYGYTFGSGTRLTVV.

This clone was counted at least ten times. A single base separates this from a much larger clone, so it may be a read error. The chain is built from TRBV7-6 and TRBJ2-7; TRBD2 aligns across 8 bases. The CDR3 is 12 residues long. Germline CDR1 SGHVS, CDR2 FNYEAQ. CDR3 DNA: TGTGCCAGCGGGACTAGTATTTACGGGCAGTACTTC. This encodes CASGTSIYGQYF.

By sample share, this clone is medium-sized. The chain is built from TRBV6-5 and TRBJ1-2; D is perhaps TRBD1 (6 bases). Trimming shortened V by 0 bases and J by 7 bases, and 9 bases separated the two germline ends. The CDR3 totals 13 residues. Looked up from germline, CDR1 is MNHEY and CDR2 is SVGAGI. This CDR3 is CASSYSQGSGYTF. The CDR3 DNA reads as TGTGCCAGCAGTTACTCACAGGGATCTGGCTACACCTTC.

Ten or more counts support this clone. V gene TRBV19 combines with J gene TRBJ1-4; weak D call: TRBD1 (5 bases). The CDR3 covers 14 residues. CDR1 and CDR2 from the germline V gene are LNHDA and SQIVND (reference sequence). V shed 5 bases and J shed 4 bases, with 11 bases lying between them. CDR3 sequence reads: CASSLGTHNEKLFF. The DNA for the CDR3 is TGTGCCAGTAGTCTCGGGACCCATAATGAAAAACTGTTTTTT.

The chain joins TRBV4-1 to TRBJ1-4; perhaps TRBD1 as D (6 bases). V shed 7 bases and J shed 3 bases, with 12 bases lying between them. CDR3 length: 14 residues. Germline assignment: CDR1 MGHRA and CDR2 YSYEKL. Here the CDR3 reads CASIQGYSNEKLFF. The CDR3 nucleotides are TGCGCCAGCATCCAGGGGTATTCTAATGAAAAACTGTTTTTT.

Only a few counts were recorded for this clone. This chain links TRBV6-1 with TRBJ2-1; D possibly corresponds to TRBD2 (6 bases). This CDR3 is 15 amino acids long. Germline CDR1 reads MNHNS; CDR2 reads SASEGT. The V gene lost 5 bases and the J gene lost 6 bases, with 17 bases spanning the gap. CDR3 nucleotide sequence: TGTGCCAGCAGTTTCGGGGGAGCCGGGGGCAATGAGCAGTTCTTC. Protein sequence: CASSFGGAGGNEQFF.

This clone was detected only a few times. The junction and the germline gene differ at one end; a read error may be behind it. The sample carries other DNA sequences with the same CDR3. The chain links TRBV2 to TRBJ1-1, with 8 nucleotides matching TRBD1. CDR3 length equals 14 residues. The germline V gene has CDR1 SNHLY and CDR2 FYNNEI. CDR3 protein: CASRGDRGNTEAFF. The CDR3 nucleotides read TGTGCCAGCAGGGGAGACAGGGGCAACACTGAAGCTTTCTTC.

The table lists this clone with many counts. The J gene is TRBJ1-5, the V gene TRBV18; maybe TRBD1 (5 bases). V dropped 3 bases and J dropped 3 bases, with 15 bases sitting between them. From germline, CDR1 is KGHSH and CDR2 LQKENI. This CDR3 comprises 16 residues. The CDR3, as DNA: TGTGCCAGCTCACCGAGGGGCGGGATCCTCAATCAGCCCCAGCATTTT. Its translation: CASSPRGGILNQPQHF. Together with reference TRBV18 and TRBJ1-5, the CDR3 gives the full variable domain: NAGVMQNPRHLVRRRGQEARLRCSPMKGHSHVYWYRQLPEEGLKFMVYLQKENIIDESGMPKERFSAEFPKEGPSILRIQQVVRGDSAAYFCASSPRGGILNQPQHFGDGTRLSIL.

The table lists this clone with many counts. The rearrangement joins TRBV27 to TRBJ1-4; TRBD1 might be the D (6 bases). Germline V lookup: CDR1 MNHEY, CDR2 SMNVEV (reference sequence). The V and J ends lost 6 bases and 4 bases respectively, with 15 bases between them. The CDR3 runs 15 residues. Written as DNA, the CDR3 is TGTGCCAGCAGCTGGGGGGGGCAGGTTAATGAAAAACTGTTTTTT. It yields the protein CASSWGGQVNEKLFF.

The V gene is TRBV20-1, the J gene TRBJ2-5; TRBD1 is a possible D gene (6 bases). Trimming left V 6 bases short and J 11 bases short, with 13 bases between. CDR3 size: 10 residues. Germline CDR1 and CDR2: DFQATT and SNEGSKA (reference sequence). The CDR3 region has the DNA TGCAGTGCCAACCGGGACACACAGTACTTC. Translation gives CSANRDTQYF.

In this sample, this clone is medium-sized. This chain links TRBV6-1 with TRBJ1-6; D not resolved. This CDR3 is built from 14 residues. Germline assignment: CDR1 MNHNS and CDR2 SASEGT. V was clipped by 1 base and J by 9 bases, with 10 bases between them. For the CDR3, the DNA is TGTGCCAGCAGTGAAGAGGGCACCAGTTCACCCCTCCACTTT. It codes for CASSEEGTSSPLHF.

This clone occurred many times. J is TRBJ1-4 and V is TRBV5-1; 8 nucleotides agree with TRBD1. Unmatched junction bases numbered 9, after V lost 4 bases and J lost 10 bases. Germline lookup yields CDR1 SGHRS and CDR2 YFSETQ. CDR3 length equals 14 residues. CDR3 amino acids: CASSLQGAPGKLFF. CDR3 coding DNA: TGCGCCAGCAGCCTCCAGGGGGCCCCGGGAAAACTGTTTTTT. Using reference TRBV5-1 and TRBJ1-4 for the parts outside the CDR3, the full variable domain is KAGVTQTPRYLIKTRGQQVTLSCSPISGHRSVSWYQQTPGQGLQFLFEYFSETQRNKGNFPGRFSGRQFSNSRSEMNVSTLELGDSALYLCASSLQGAPGKLFFGSGTQLSVL.

In this sample, this clone turned up many times. The sample has other DNA sequences that encode this CDR3 too. This chain joins TRBV3-1 and TRBJ2-2; D gene uncertain. This CDR3 is built from 13 residues. CDR1 is LGHDT and CDR2 is YNNKEL in the germline V gene (reference sequence). The germline V and J ends were trimmed by 6 bases and 8 bases, with 13 bases remaining between them. CDR3 sequence: CASRRPITGELFF. The CDR3 DNA is TGTGCCAGCAGAAGACCTATCACTGGGGAGCTGTTTTTT. Supplemented by reference TRBV3-1 and TRBJ2-2, the full variable domain reads DTAVSQTPKYLVTQMGNDKSIKCEQNLGHDTMYWYKQDSKKFLKIMFSYNNKELIINETVPNRFSPKSPDKAHLNLHINSLELGDSAVYFCASRRPITGELFFGEGSRLTVL.

This clone was seen ten or more times. Just one base apart from a much larger clone, this may be a read error. This sequence joins TRBV19 and TRBJ1-2, with TRBD1 matching 11 bases. The CDR3 has 15 amino acids. Germline-derived CDR1 and CDR2 are LNHDA and SQIVND (reference sequence). The CDR3: CAGSMGTGGDYGYTF. The CDR3 nucleotides read TGTGCCGGTAGTATGGGGACAGGGGGTGACTATGGCTACACCTTC.

This clone occurred many times. The CDR3 loop reads CASSALAGGNFNEQFF. CDR3 nucleotide sequence: TGTGCCAGCAGCGCATTAGCGGGGGGGAATTTTAATGAGCAGTTCTTC. V is TRBV11-2 and J is TRBJ2-1, with 11 bases fitting TRBD2. This CDR3 contains 16 residues. Per the germline V gene, CDR1 is SGHAT and CDR2 is FQNNGV. V dropped 5 bases and J dropped 7; count of bases not matched to a gene: 10.

This clone is judged medium-sized. CDR3 protein: CAISDSPGRTGELFF. The CDR3 region has the DNA TGTGCCATCAGTGACTCACCCGGGCGGACCGGGGAGCTGTTTTTT. V gene TRBV10-3 combines with J gene TRBJ2-2; D is uncertain. Trimming removed 3 bases from V and 5 bases from J, with 13 bases in between. CDR3 length: 15 residues. Germline CDR1 reads ENHRY; CDR2 reads SYGVKD.

By frequency in the sample, this clone is medium-sized. The V and J genes are TRBV27 and TRBJ2-1, with a tentative D call TRBD2 (5 bases). The V end was cut by 5 bases, the J end by 3 bases, with 14 bases between. The CDR3 runs to 15 residues. Germline CDR1 MNHEY, CDR2 SMNVEV (reference sequence). For the CDR3, the DNA is TGTGCCAGCAGTCCGAGGGCGGTAATCTACAATGAGCAGTTCTTC. It specifies CASSPRAVIYNEQFF.

This clone is classed as medium-sized. This chain joins TRBV24-1 and TRBJ1-5; 10 bases are a match to TRBD1. CDR1 KGHDR and CDR2 SFDVKD come from the germline V gene. The CDR3 spans 18 residues. J gave up 0 bases and V 8 bases, and 12 bases lay outside the gene matches. The CDR3 sequence: CATKDRGSKYYSNQPQHF. CDR3 sequence (DNA): TGTGCCACCAAGGACAGGGGGAGCAAGTATTATAGCAATCAGCCCCAGCATTTT.

A note on this clone: A much larger clone differs from this one at a single base, so this may be a read error. The sample has other DNA sequences that encode this CDR3 too. J is TRBJ2-2 and V is TRBV3-1; 7 positions agree with TRBD2. The CDR3 consists of 15 residues. Germline V gene lookup returns CDR1 LGHDT and CDR2 YNNKEL (reference sequence). The CDR3 protein is CASSQDGASGGELFF. For the CDR3, the DNA is TGTGCCAGCAGCCAAGATGGGGCTAGCGGCGGGGAGCTGTTTTTC.